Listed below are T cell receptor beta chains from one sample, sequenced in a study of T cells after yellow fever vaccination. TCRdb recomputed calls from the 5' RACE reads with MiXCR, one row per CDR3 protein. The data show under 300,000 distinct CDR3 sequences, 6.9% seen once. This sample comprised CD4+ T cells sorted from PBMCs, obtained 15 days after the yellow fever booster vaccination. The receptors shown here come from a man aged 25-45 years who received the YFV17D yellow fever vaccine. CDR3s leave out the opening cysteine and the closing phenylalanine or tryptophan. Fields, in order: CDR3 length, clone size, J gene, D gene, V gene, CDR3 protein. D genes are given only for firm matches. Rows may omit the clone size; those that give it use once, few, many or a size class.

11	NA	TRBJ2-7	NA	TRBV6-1	ASSATNRPGLY
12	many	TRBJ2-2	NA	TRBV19	ASSIMGITGELF
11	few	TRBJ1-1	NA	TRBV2	ASSDQSGTEAF
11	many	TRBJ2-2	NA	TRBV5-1	ASMWDRGGELF
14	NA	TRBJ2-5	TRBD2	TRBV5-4	ASSPGQRENQETQY
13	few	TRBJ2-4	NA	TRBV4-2	ASSPPGVAKNIQY
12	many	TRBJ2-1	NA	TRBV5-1	ASRGMLSYNEQF
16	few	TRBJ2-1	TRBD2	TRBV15	ATSLRLLAGATYNEQF
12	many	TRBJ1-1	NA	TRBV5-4	ASSLAGQNTEAF
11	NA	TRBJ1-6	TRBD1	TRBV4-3	ASSQGQGASLH
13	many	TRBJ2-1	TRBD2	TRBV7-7	ASSSVAGGGNEQF
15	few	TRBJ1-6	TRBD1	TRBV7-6	ASSLALGDRNNSPLH
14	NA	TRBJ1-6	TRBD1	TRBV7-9	ASSPRTGSYNSPLH
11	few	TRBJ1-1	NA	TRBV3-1	ASSQGRRTEAF
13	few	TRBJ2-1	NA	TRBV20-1	SAPGVAILINEQF
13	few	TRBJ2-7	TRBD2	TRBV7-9	ASSGSSGRAHEQY
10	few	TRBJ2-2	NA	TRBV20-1	SARPGAGELF
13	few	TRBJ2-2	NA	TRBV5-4	ASSPGTRDTGELF
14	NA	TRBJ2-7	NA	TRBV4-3	ASSQDLREWGYEQY
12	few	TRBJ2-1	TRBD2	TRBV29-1	SVERRGGYNEQF
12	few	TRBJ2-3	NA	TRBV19	ASRIAERGDTQY
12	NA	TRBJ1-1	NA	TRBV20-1	CAGDRFRFTEAF
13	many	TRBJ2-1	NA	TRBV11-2	ASSHNGESYNEQF
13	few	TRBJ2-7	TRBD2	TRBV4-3	ASSQDGTSGYEQY
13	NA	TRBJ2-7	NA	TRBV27	ASSLWGERAYEQY